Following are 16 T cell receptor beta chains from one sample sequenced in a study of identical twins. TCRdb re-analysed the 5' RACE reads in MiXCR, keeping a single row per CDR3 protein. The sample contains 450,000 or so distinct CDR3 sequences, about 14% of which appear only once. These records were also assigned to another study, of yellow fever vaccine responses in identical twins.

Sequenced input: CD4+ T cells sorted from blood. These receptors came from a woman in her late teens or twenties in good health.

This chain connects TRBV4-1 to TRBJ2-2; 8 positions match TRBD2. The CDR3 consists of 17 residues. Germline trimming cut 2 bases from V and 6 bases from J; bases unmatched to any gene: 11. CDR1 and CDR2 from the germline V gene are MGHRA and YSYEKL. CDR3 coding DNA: TGCGCCAGCAGCCAAAGCCGATTGGGACTAGTCTCCGGGGAGCTGTTTTTT. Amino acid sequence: CASSQSRLGLVSGELFF.

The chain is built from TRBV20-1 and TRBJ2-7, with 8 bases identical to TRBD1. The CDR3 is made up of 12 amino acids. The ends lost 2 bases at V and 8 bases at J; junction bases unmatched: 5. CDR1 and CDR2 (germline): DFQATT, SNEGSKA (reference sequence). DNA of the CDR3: TGCAGTGCTAGAACCCAGGGGGCTCAGCAGTACTTC. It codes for CSARTQGAQQYF.

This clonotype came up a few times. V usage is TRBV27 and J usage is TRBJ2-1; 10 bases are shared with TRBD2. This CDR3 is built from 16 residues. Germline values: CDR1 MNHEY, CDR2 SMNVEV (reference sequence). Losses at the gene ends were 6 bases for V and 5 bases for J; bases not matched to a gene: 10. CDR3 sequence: CASSPPALAGNNEQFF. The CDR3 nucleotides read TGTGCCAGCAGCCCTCCGGCACTAGCGGGAAACAATGAGCAGTTCTTC.

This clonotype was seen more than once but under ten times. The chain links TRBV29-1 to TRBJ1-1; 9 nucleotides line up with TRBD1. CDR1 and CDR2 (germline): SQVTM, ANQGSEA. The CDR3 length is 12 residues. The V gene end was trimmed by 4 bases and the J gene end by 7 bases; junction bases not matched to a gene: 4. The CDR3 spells CSVVTGGSEAFF. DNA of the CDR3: TGCAGCGTTGTGACAGGGGGGAGTGAAGCTTTCTTT.

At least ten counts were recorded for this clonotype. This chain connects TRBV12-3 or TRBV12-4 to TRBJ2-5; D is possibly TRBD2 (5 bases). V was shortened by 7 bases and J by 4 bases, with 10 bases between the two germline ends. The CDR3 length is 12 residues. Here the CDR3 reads CASTKRGETQYF. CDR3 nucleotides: TGTGCCAGCACAAAACGGGGAGAGACCCAGTACTTC.

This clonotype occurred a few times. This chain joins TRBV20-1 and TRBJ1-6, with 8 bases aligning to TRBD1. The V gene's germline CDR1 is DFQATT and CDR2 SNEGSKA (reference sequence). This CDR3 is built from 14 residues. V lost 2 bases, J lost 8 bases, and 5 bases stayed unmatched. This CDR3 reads CSARSPGGHSPLHF. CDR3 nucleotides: TGCAGTGCTAGATCCCCAGGGGGCCATTCACCCCTCCACTTT.

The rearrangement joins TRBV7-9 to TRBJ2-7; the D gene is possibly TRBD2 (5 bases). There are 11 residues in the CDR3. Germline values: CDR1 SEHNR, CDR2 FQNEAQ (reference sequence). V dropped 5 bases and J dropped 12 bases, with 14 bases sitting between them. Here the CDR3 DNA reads TGTGCCAGCAGCCGGACGGAGGTACTGTACTTC. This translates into CASSRTEVLYF.

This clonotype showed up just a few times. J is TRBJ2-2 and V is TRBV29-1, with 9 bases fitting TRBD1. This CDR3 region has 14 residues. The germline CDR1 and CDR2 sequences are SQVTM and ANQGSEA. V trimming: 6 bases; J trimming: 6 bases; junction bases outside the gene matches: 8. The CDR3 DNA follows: TGCAGCGTGGGACAGGGTTTTTCGTCCGGGGAGCTGTTTTTT. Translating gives CSVGQGFSSGELFF.

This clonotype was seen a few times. CDR3 nucleotide sequence: TGTGCCAGCAGCTTAGCCGGGGACAGGGGAAGAAACACTGAAGCTTTCTTT. It is translated as CASSLAGDRGRNTEAFF. The chain combines TRBV7-2 with TRBJ1-1, with 10 bases matching TRBD1. Germline-derived CDR1 and CDR2 are SGHTA and FQGNSA. CDR3 length: 17 residues. The J segment lost 2 bases and the V segment lost 0 bases, leaving 6 bases of the junction unmatched.

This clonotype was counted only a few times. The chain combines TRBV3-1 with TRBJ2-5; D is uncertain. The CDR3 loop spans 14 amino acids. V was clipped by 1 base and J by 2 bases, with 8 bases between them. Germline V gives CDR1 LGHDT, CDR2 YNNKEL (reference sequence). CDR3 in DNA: TGTGCCAGCAGCCAAGGCTGGTCACAAGAGACCCAGTACTTC. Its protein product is CASSQGWSQETQYF.

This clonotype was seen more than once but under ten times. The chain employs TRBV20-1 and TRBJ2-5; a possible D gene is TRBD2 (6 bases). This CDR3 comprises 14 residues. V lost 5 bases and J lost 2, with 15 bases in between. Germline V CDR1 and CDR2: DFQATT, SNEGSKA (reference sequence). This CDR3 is CSAPPGREQETQYF. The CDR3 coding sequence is TGCAGTGCTCCTCCGGGACGGGAGCAAGAGACCCAGTACTTC.

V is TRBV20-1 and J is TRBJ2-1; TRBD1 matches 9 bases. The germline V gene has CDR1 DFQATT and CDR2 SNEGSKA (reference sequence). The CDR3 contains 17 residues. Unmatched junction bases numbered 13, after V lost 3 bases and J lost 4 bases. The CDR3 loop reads CSASKRDRVRVYNEQFF. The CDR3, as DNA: TGCAGTGCTAGTAAACGGGACAGGGTCAGAGTTTACAATGAGCAGTTCTTC.

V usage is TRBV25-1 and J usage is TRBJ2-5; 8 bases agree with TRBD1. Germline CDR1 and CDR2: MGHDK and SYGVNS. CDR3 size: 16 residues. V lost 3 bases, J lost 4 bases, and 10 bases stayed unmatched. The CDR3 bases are TGTGCCAGCAGTGACACCCTACCAGGGGGCGGAGAGACCCAGTACTTC. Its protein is CASSDTLPGGGETQYF.

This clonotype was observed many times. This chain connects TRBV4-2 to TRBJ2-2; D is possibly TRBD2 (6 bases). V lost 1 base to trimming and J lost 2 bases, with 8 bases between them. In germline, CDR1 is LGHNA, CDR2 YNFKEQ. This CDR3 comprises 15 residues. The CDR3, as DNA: TGTGCCAGCAGCCAAGCGACTAGTAACACCGGGGAGCTGTTTTTT. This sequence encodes CASSQATSNTGELFF.

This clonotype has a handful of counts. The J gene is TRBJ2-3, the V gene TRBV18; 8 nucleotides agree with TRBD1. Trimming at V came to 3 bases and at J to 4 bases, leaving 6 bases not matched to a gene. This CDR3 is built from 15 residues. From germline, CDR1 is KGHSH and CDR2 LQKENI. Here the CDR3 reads CASSPSGGIADTQYF. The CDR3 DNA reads TGTGCCAGCTCACCCTCAGGGGGCATCGCAGATACGCAGTATTTT.

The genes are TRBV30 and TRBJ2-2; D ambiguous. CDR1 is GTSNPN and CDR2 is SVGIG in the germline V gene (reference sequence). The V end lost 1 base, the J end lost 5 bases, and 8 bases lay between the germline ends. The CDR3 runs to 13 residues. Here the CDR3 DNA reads TGTGCCTGGAGTGGCCACCCGACCGGGGAGCTGTTTTTT. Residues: CAWSGHPTGELFF.